The 22 T cell receptor beta chains presented below share a single source sample, sequenced in a study of T cells after yellow fever vaccination. TCRdb itself ran the 5' RACE reads through MiXCR, one entry per CDR3 protein. The data contain a few hundred thousand distinct CDR3 sequences, roughly 4% of them singletons. Sequenced material: PBMCs, taken on the day of the yellow fever booster vaccination. The receptor source for this set is a man between 18 and 29 years old who received the YFV17D yellow fever vaccine.

The chain employs TRBV6-2 or TRBV6-3 and TRBJ2-2; the D gene could be TRBD1 or TRBD2 (5 bases each). This CDR3 region has 13 residues. The V end lost 7 bases, the J end lost 6 bases, and 12 bases lay between the germline ends. Germline V gives CDR1 MNHEY, CDR2 SVGEGT. The CDR3 sequence is CASTRGPPGELFF. Here the CDR3 DNA reads TGTGCCAGCACCCGGGGCCCCCCCGGGGAGCTGTTTTTT.

This clonotype was detected many times. V usage is TRBV20-1 and J usage is TRBJ2-7; 16 nucleotides line up with TRBD2. The length of the CDR3 is 15 residues. The J segment lost 3 bases and the V segment lost 5 bases, leaving 4 bases of the junction unmatched. The germline CDR1 and CDR2 sequences are DFQATT and SNEGSKA (reference sequence). CDR3 region: CSAPGLAGGYYEQYF. The CDR3 DNA sequence: TGCAGTGCTCCGGGACTAGCGGGGGGGTACTACGAGCAGTACTTC.

This clonotype showed up many times. CDR3 nucleotide sequence: TGTGCCAGCTCACCTCAGACTAGCCATGAGCAGTTCTTC. Translating gives CASSPQTSHEQFF. The rearrangement links TRBV18 to TRBJ2-1; TRBD2 agrees at 7 bases. The germline V gene has CDR1 KGHSH and CDR2 LQKENI. The length of the CDR3 is 13 residues. The junction had 4 bases not matched to a gene; V was cut back by 3 bases and J by 8 bases.

The rearrangement uses TRBV12-3 or TRBV12-4 and TRBJ1-3, with 7 nucleotides matching TRBD1. V shed 7 bases and J 7 bases; nucleotides not matched to a gene: 4. CDR3 size: 12 residues. The CDR3 loop is CASTETGNTIYF. The CDR3 region has the DNA TGTGCCAGCACCGAGACAGGGAACACCATATATTTT.

This clonotype was seen at least ten times. This sequence joins TRBV5-1 and TRBJ1-2, with D unresolved. The CDR3 spans 14 residues. V lost 4 bases to trimming and J lost 7 bases, with 17 bases between them. Germline V gives CDR1 SGHRS, CDR2 YFSETQ. The CDR3 DNA reads TGCGCCAGCAGCGGGCCAGAGAGACCGAGTGGCTACACCTTC. The encoded protein is CASSGPERPSGYTF.

This clonotype showed up many times. This chain connects TRBV20-1 to TRBJ1-2; D unclear. V shed 2 bases and J shed 0 bases, with 10 bases lying between them. The CDR3 loop spans 14 amino acids. The V gene's germline CDR1 is DFQATT and CDR2 SNEGSKA (reference sequence). Here the CDR3 DNA reads TGCAGTGCTAGAATACAGAGAGCTAACTATGGCTACACCTTC. This encodes CSARIQRANYGYTF.

This clonotype has a single count. The chain joins TRBV19 to TRBJ2-2, with D unresolved. CDR3 length equals 12 residues. The germline V gene encodes CDR1 LNHDA and CDR2 SQIVND (reference sequence). V lost 8 bases and J 6 bases, leaving 10 bases between the germline ends. The CDR3 reads CASQMGSGELFF. The CDR3 bases are TGTGCCAGTCAGATGGGGTCCGGGGAGCTGTTTTTT.

This clonotype was seen repeatedly, ten times or more. This chain uses TRBV20-1 with TRBJ1-1; D may be TRBD1 (5 bases). This CDR3 is 10 amino acids long. Trimming left V 6 bases short and J 11 bases short, with 13 bases between. Germline V gene lookup returns CDR1 DFQATT and CDR2 SNEGSKA (reference sequence). This chain's CDR3 is CSARQMWAFF. The CDR3 DNA reads as TGCAGTGCGAGACAGATGTGGGCTTTCTTT.

This clonotype came up many times. The chain links TRBV27 to TRBJ1-2; D ambiguous. The CDR3 sequence is 14 residues long. Per germline, CDR1 MNHEY and CDR2 SMNVEV (reference sequence). The germline V and J ends were trimmed by 6 bases and 8 bases, with 19 bases remaining between them. CDR3 in DNA: TGTGCCAGCAGCCAAAGAGACGGCCTTATAGGCTACACCTTC. Residues: CASSQRDGLIGYTF.

The genes are TRBV6-6 and TRBJ1-5, with D uncertain. Trimming removed 6 bases at V and 9 bases at J, with 18 bases between. CDR1 MNHNY and CDR2 SVGAGI come from the germline V gene (reference sequence). CDR3 length: 14 residues. The CDR3, as DNA: TGTGCCAGCAGCCCAAGCACACCCTCTGGGCCCCAGCATTTT. Amino acid sequence: CASSPSTPSGPQHF.

The table lists this clonotype with many counts. V gene TRBV20-1 combines with J gene TRBJ2-2; TRBD1 agrees at 11 bases. Germline trimming cut 3 bases from V and 5 bases from J; bases unmatched to any gene: 8. CDR3 length equals 16 residues. Germline-derived CDR1 and CDR2 are DFQATT and SNEGSKA (reference sequence). The CDR3 nucleotides are TGCAGTGCTAGGATTGCGGGGACAGGGGGAACCGGGGAGCTGTTTTTT. Translating gives CSARIAGTGGTGELFF.

This chain links TRBV27 with TRBJ2-3; D not resolved. Trimming cost V 5 bases and J 1 base, with 19 bases left between them. The CDR3 consists of 17 residues. The germline gives CDR1 MNHEY, CDR2 SMNVEV (reference sequence). The CDR3 bases are TGTGCCAGCAGTAGCCCTCTGGGAATCCTCGGCACAGATACGCAGTATTTT. Its translation: CASSSPLGILGTDTQYF.

This clonotype showed up just a few times. The chain couples TRBV5-1 to TRBJ2-1; D is perhaps TRBD1 (5 bases). CDR1 is SGHRS, CDR2 YFSETQ, per germline. Trimming cost V 4 bases and J 10 bases, with 12 bases left between them. The CDR3 has 12 amino acids. The CDR3 sequence is CASSLSRVEQFF. CDR3 in DNA: TGCGCCAGCAGCCTTTCCAGGGTGGAGCAGTTCTTC. Variable domain in full (rest from reference TRBV5-1 and TRBJ2-1): KAGVTQTPRYLIKTRGQQVTLSCSPISGHRSVSWYQQTPGQGLQFLFEYFSETQRNKGNFPGRFSGRQFSNSRSEMNVSTLELGDSALYLCASSLSRVEQFFGPGTRLTVL.

This chain links TRBV11-1 with TRBJ2-7, with D possibly matching TRBD1 (5 bases). The CDR3 totals 12 residues. V lost 6 bases to trimming and J lost 5 bases, with 11 bases between them. The germline gives CDR1 SGHAT, CDR2 FQDESV (reference sequence). The CDR3 DNA sequence: TGTGCCAGCAGAGGATGGGGCCACGAGCAGTACGTC. It encodes CASRGWGHEQYV.

The chain employs TRBV19 and TRBJ2-2, with TRBD1 as a possible D gene (6 bases). Germline CDR1 reads LNHDA; CDR2 reads SQIVND (reference sequence). The length of the CDR3 is 13 residues. V was cut by 7 bases and J by 3 bases, with 9 bases left in between. CDR3 bases: TGTGCCAGTAATTACAGGGACACCGGGGAGCTGTTTTTT. Translation: CASNYRDTGELFF. Complete variable domain (other parts from reference TRBV19 and TRBJ2-2): DGGITQSPKYLFRKEGQNVTLSCEQNLNHDAMYWYRQDPGQGLRLIYYSQIVNDFQKGDIAEGYSVSREKKESFPLTVTSAQKNPTAFYLCASNYRDTGELFFGEGSRLTVL.

The rearrangement links TRBV4-1 to TRBJ2-1; perhaps TRBD2 as D (6 bases). The CDR3 sequence is 15 residues long. Trimming removed 5 bases from V and 3 bases from J, with 14 bases in between. Germline V gives CDR1 MGHRA, CDR2 YSYEKL. This CDR3 is CASSWLAQLYNEQFF. The CDR3 region has the DNA TGCGCCAGCAGCTGGCTAGCGCAACTCTACAATGAGCAGTTCTTC.

This rearrangement joins TRBV4-2 to TRBJ1-1; weak D call: TRBD1 (5 bases). The CDR3 consists of 16 residues. V shed 1 base and J shed 0 bases, with 12 bases lying between them. The germline V gene has CDR1 LGHNA and CDR2 YNFKEQ. CDR3 protein: CASSQGKTGMNTEAFF. CDR3 DNA sequence: TGTGCCAGCAGCCAAGGAAAAACAGGAATGAACACTGAAGCTTTCTTT.

This clonotype was counted between two and nine times. The rearrangement links TRBV7-2 to TRBJ1-1, with unresolved D. Germline loops: CDR1 SGHTA, CDR2 FQGNSA. This CDR3 region has 14 residues. V was shortened by 3 bases and J by 4 bases, with 12 bases between the two germline ends. CDR3 loop: CASSLGLSGTEAFF. The CDR3 DNA is TGTGCCAGCAGCTTGGGCCTGAGCGGCACTGAAGCTTTCTTT.

In its sample, this clonotype was seen a few times. The chain combines TRBV6-5 with TRBJ2-3, with TRBD1 matching 8 bases. Germline CDR1 reads MNHEY; CDR2 reads SVGAGI. With V trimmed by 5 bases and J by 0 bases, 7 bases remained unmatched. CDR3 length: 16 amino acids. CDR3 sequence: CASSHRTGSSTDTQYF. DNA of the CDR3: TGTGCCAGCAGTCACCGGACAGGGAGTAGCACAGATACGCAGTATTTT.

This clonotype was observed at least ten times. One end of the junction varies from germline; a read error may be responsible. The chain joins TRBV12-3 or TRBV12-4 to TRBJ2-1; D may be TRBD2 (5 bases). The length of the CDR3 is 11 residues. The CDR3 region is CASRLAHEQFF. CDR3 DNA: TGTGCCAGCAGATTAGCGCATGAGCAGTTCTTC.

Many counts were recorded for this clonotype. V and J are TRBV11-3 and TRBJ2-3, with a tentative D call TRBD1 (6 bases). CDR3 size: 15 residues. The germline CDR1 and CDR2 sequences are SGHNT and YENEEA. Trimming removed 2 bases from V and 3 bases from J, with 12 bases in between. The CDR3 loop is CASSLSTGHTDTQYF. The CDR3 DNA sequence: TGTGCCAGCAGCTTAAGTACAGGGCATACAGATACGCAGTATTTT.

This clonotype has only a few counts. The V and J genes are TRBV5-4 and TRBJ2-7, with 11 bases matching TRBD1. CDR3 length: 14 amino acids. V trimming: 4 bases; J trimming: 4 bases; junction bases outside the gene matches: 4. CDR1 is SGHNT, CDR2 YYREEE, per germline (reference sequence). The CDR3 coding sequence is TGTGCCAGCAGCCAAGGACAGGGGGCGTACGAGCAGTACTTC. It is translated as CASSQGQGAYEQYF.